Listed below are T cell receptor beta chains from one sample, sequenced in a study of T cell responses to AZD1222 COVID-19 vaccine. Generated by immunoSEQ multiplex PCR, the TCRdb table keeps only in-frame clones and is missing some. The sample has 100,000 to 150,000 clones, roughly 92% seen once; the top ten hold 0.85% to 1.3%. The source was peripheral blood, collected 28 days after the second AZD1222 dose. Every receptor here comes from an adult who received the AZD1222 COVID-19 vaccine. Each CDR3 is given with its conserved first and last residue. The D gene is left open where the match is weak. Not every row has a clone size; where given, it reads once, few, many or a size class.

clone_size j_call d_call v_call cdr3_nt cdr3_aa
. TRBJ1-2 TRBD1 TRBV3-1/TRBV3-2 TGTGCCAGCAGCCAAGCCTGGGGACAGCAAATCGAGGATGGCTACACCTTC CASSQAWGQQIEDGYTF
. TRBJ1-4 TRBD1 TRBV7-2 TGTGCCAGCAAAAATCAGGGGGCGCTGGGTGAAAAACTGTTTTTT CASKNQGALGEKLFF
. TRBJ2-2 . TRBV11-3 TGTGCCAGCAGCCGACAGCGGAACACCGGGGAGCTGTTTTTT CASSRQRNTGELFF
. TRBJ2-1 TRBD1 TRBV28 TGTGCCAGCAGACCGGACAGGGCCTCCTACAATGAGCAGTTCTTC CASRPDRASYNEQFF
. TRBJ2-1 TRBD2 TRBV20-1 TGCAGTGCTAGTTACGGACTAGCGGGAGTGGCCTACAATGAGCAGTTCTTC CSASYGLAGVAYNEQFF
. TRBJ1-1 . TRBV5-5 TGTGCCAGCAGCTTCGGGGGTTTGAGTCGGCCTAACACTGAAGCTTTCTTT CASSFGGLSRPNTEAFF
. TRBJ2-4 TRBD1 TRBV10-2 TGCGCCAGCAGCAATCGACAGGGAGACATTCAGTACTTC CASSNRQGDIQYF
. TRBJ1-3 . TRBV7-9 TGTGCCAGCAGACCGACAGGATACGGAAACACCATATATTTT CASRPTGYGNTIYF
. TRBJ2-1 . TRBV7-3 TGTGCCAGCAGCTTAACCCGACGGCGGGAGAGGGGGAATGAGCAGTTCTTC CASSLTRRRERGNEQFF
once TRBJ2-1 TRBD1 TRBV6-5 TGTGCCAGCACCCAGACAGGGGGCAATGAGCAGTTCTTC CASTQTGGNEQFF
. TRBJ2-3 . TRBV5-5 TGTGCCAGCATGGAGGGTGAAGATACGCAGTATTTT CASMEGEDTQYF
. TRBJ2-3 . TRBV5-1 TGCGCCAGCAGCTTTGGGGGTTTAAGCACAGATACGCAGTATTTT CASSFGGLSTDTQYF
. TRBJ2-7 . TRBV3-1/TRBV3-2 TGTGCCAGCAGCCAAGTGAACGGGTTTTACTACGAGCAGTACTTC CASSQVNGFYYEQYF